This T cell receptor (beta chain) emerged from a study of blood T cell repertoires in COVID-19. Study background: Spain, Italy and the United States supplied samples that represented acute and convalescent COVID-19. Sources were T cells, B-cell-depleted T cells, or PBMCs; the material itself was cDNA or gDNA.

CDR3 size: 13 residues. Germline V gene sequence: CDR1 LNHDA, CDR2 SQIVND (reference sequence). Trimming removed 6 bases from V and 7 bases from J, with 13 bases in between. Original processing methods: The assay estimated nucleated cells by amplifying reference gene primers. The repertoire was sequenced with immunoSEQ multiplex PCR; TCRdb's copy has only in-frame clones and lacks some. V and J calls plus clone size are reproduced from that table; the DNA served to infer D and trimming. The data hold 30,000 or so clones, with around 86% observed a single time. This clonotype originated in a man in his 60s with active COVID-19. Specimen: peripheral blood. The chain carries TRBV19 and TRBJ1-5; D is perhaps TRBD1 (5 bases). In nucleotides, the CDR3 is TGTGCCAGTAGCCCGCAGGGTGGGCAGCCCCAGCATTTT. Amino acids: CASSPQGGQPQHF.